Listed below are T cell receptor beta chains from one sample, sequenced in a study of T cell responses to AZD1222 COVID-19 vaccine. The repertoire was sequenced with immunoSEQ multiplex PCR; TCRdb's copy has only in-frame clones and lacks some. The table includes under 300,000 clones, approximately 95% detected once. The input for sequencing was peripheral blood, taken on day 0 of AZD1222 vaccination. All receptors come from an adult in good health. CDR3s include the opening cysteine and the closing phenylalanine or tryptophan. D genes are given only for firm matches. A clone size is listed for some rows: how often the clone was seen (once, few, many), or a class if it is expanded.

V	J	size	D	DNA	CDR3
TRBV5-4	TRBJ2-1	.	.	TGTGCCAGCAGCATACTGACCGTAAACAATGAGCAGTTCTTC	CASSILTVNNEQFF
TRBV5-1	TRBJ2-1	.	TRBD2	TGCGCCAGCAGCACGACTAGCGGGGGGCCTCTCTCCTACAATGAGCAGTTCTTC	CASSTTSGGPLSYNEQFF
TRBV19	TRBJ2-3	.	TRBD1	TGTGCCAGTAGTCCAGGACAGGGAAGGACAGATACGCAGTATTTT	CASSPGQGRTDTQYF
TRBV5-4	TRBJ2-3	.	.	TGTGCCAGCAGCTTGGATGGGCTAGCTAGCACAGATACGCAGTATTTT	CASSLDGLASTDTQYF
TRBV3-1/TRBV3-2	TRBJ1-1	.	.	TGTGCCAGCAGCCAAGCAGGGTTGAACACTGAAGCTTTCTTT	CASSQAGLNTEAFF
TRBV29-1	TRBJ1-2	.	.	TGCAGCGTTACCCAGGGAGTAGAAGGCTACACCTTC	CSVTQGVEGYTF
TRBV2	TRBJ2-3	.	.	TGTGCCAGCAGTGAATCGACAGGAGGCACAGATACGCAGTATTTT	CASSESTGGTDTQYF
TRBV5-4	TRBJ2-1	.	TRBD1	TGTGCCAGCAGCCAGGGGGCCTCCTACAATGAGCAGTTCTTC	CASSQGASYNEQFF
TRBV4-2	TRBJ1-2	once	.	TGTGCCAGCAGCCAAGGACGATCAGCTAACTATGGCTACACCTTC	CASSQGRSANYGYTF
TRBV24-1	TRBJ2-3	.	.	TGTGCCACCAGTGACCCTGGGACCCATACGCAGTATTTT	CATSDPGTHTQYF
TRBV19	TRBJ2-7	.	TRBD1	TGTGCCAGTAGTATCCAGGACAGGGACTACGAGCAGTACTTC	CASSIQDRDYEQYF
TRBV11-2	TRBJ2-2	.	TRBD2	TGTGCCAGCAGCCCACGACTAGCGGGGGCCACCGGGGAGCTGTTTTTT	CASSPRLAGATGELFF
TRBV9	TRBJ2-2	once	TRBD1	TGTGCCAGCAGCGTAGGGCCAGGGGGCGCGACCGGGGAGCTGTTTTTT	CASSVGPGGATGELFF
TRBV5-1	TRBJ2-1	.	.	TGCGCCAGCAGCTTGGAGGTCAGGGCCTCCTACAATGAGCAGTTCTTC	CASSLEVRASYNEQFF
TRBV2	TRBJ1-2	.	.	TGTGCCAGCAGTGAAATGGGTCCCCAGGGTGGCTACACCTTC	CASSEMGPQGGYTF
TRBV14	TRBJ2-3	.	.	TGTGCCAGCAGCCAAGGGGGGCATGGTACGCAGTATTTT	CASSQGGHGTQYF
TRBV7-2	TRBJ1-1	.	.	TGTGCCAGCAGCTCCACGCGAAACACTGAAGCTTTCTTT	CASSSTRNTEAFF
TRBV5-6	TRBJ1-5	.	.	TGTGCCAGCAGCCTGCCTGGGCGCAATCAGCCCCAGCATTTT	CASSLPGRNQPQHF
TRBV19	TRBJ1-4	.	TRBD1	TGTGCCAGTAGTGCGCACAGGGGTAGCGAAAAACTGTTTTTT	CASSAHRGSEKLFF
TRBV27	TRBJ1-2	.	TRBD1	TGTGCCAGCAGTTCGTCCGGGACAGTCTCGATAGGTGGCTACACCTTC	CASSSSGTVSIGGYTF
TRBV12-3/TRBV12-4	TRBJ1-3	.	.	TGTGCCAGCAGTTTTCCCGGGAACACCATATATTTT	CASSFPGNTIYF
TRBV28	TRBJ1-2	.	.	TGTGCCAGCAGTCCTCGACAGGTTTACTATGGCTACACCTTC	CASSPRQVYYGYTF
TRBV4-1	TRBJ1-1	.	.	TGCGCCAGCAGCCTAGGACCGGACACTGAAGCTTTCTTT	CASSLGPDTEAFF
TRBV6-1	TRBJ2-7	.	.	TGTGCCAGCAGTGAAGAGTACAGGGCGGACGAGCAGTACTTC	CASSEEYRADEQYF
TRBV7-2	TRBJ1-5	.	.	TGTGCCAGCAGCTTCGTAGGGAACAATCAGCCCCAGCATTTT	CASSFVGNNQPQHF
TRBV6-5	TRBJ2-7	.	.	TGTGCCAGCTCAGGACACTCGAGCTCCTACGAGCAGTACTTC	CASSGHSSSYEQYF
TRBV30	TRBJ1-2	.	.	TGTGCCTGGATTTGGGGAAATGGCTACACCTTC	CAWIWGNGYTF
TRBV2	TRBJ2-5	.	TRBD2	TGTGCCAGCATGGGCGGGGCGGGGGTGACAGAGACCCAGTACTTC	CASMGGAGVTETQYF
TRBV14	TRBJ1-6	.	TRBD1	TGTGCCAGCAGCCCGATTGGGACAGCGATTAATTCACCCCTCCACTTT	CASSPIGTAINSPLHF
TRBV7-3	TRBJ1-2	.	.	TGTGCCAGCAGCTTCGCTCAGATCATCTATGGCTACACCTTC	CASSFAQIIYGYTF
TRBV11-1	TRBJ2-5	once	.	TGTGCCAGCAGCTTAACCACCGGGACTCTACAAGAGACCCAGTACTTC	CASSLTTGTLQETQYF
TRBV3-1/TRBV3-2	TRBJ2-7	.	.	TGTGCCAGCAGCCCACCCAGGAGCCCGGCGGAGCACGAGCAGTACTTC	CASSPPRSPAEHEQYF
TRBV19	TRBJ1-5	.	TRBD1	TGTGCCAGTAGTACCCAGGGCGAGGGGGCGAATCAGCCCCAGCATTTT	CASSTQGEGANQPQHF